What follows describes a single T cell receptor (beta chain). Its specificity is unknown. 13 Jbeta primers and 60 Vbeta primers were used for the PCR. Sequencing used immunoSEQ multiplex PCR; TCRdb keeps in-frame clones, though not all of them. The data contain under 170,000 clones, roughly 78% of them singletons. Germline V gives CDR1 SGHRS, CDR2 YFSETQ. This CDR3 has 17 residues. V shed 7 bases and J 1 base; nucleotides not matched to a gene: 16. The data originate from a study of cytomegalovirus exposure and HLA in healthy donors. Study-level results: One cluster of highly shared sequence variants probably arose as a sequencing artifact. DRB1 had the most TCR associations and HLA-C the fewest, a later analysis found, with rates varying by HLA locus. Later analysis revealed greater clonal expansion in HLA-associated TCR beta chains than in equally common others. TCR beta sequences reportedly predicted the HLA-A and HLA-B alleles of most subjects accurately.

This sequence joins TRBV5-1 and TRBJ2-5, with 7 bases fitting TRBD1. Material: PBMCs. The origin of this receptor is a man in his fifties or sixties in good health and CMV-seropositive. CDR3 DNA sequence: TGCGCCAGCCTTCCTATGAATCTTGGGACAGCCCAAGAGACCCAGTACTTC. It encodes CASLPMNLGTAQETQYF.